The next 13 T cell receptor beta chains were all read from a single sample in a study of T cells in Graves' hyperthyroidism and ophthalmopathy. From RNA transcripts, TCR beta CDR3 regions were amplified. The primer set for the first-round RT-PCR of the TCR CDR3 was HTBI. In TCRdb, the multiplex PCR reads were re-called with MiXCR into one record per CDR3 protein. The sample has over 350,000 distinct CDR3 sequences; about 18% are singletons. The sample comprised blood. The receptors were gathered from a man aged 18 to 29 with Graves' ophthalmopathy.

This clonotype came up many times. V and J are TRBV7-3 and TRBJ1-1; 10 positions match TRBD1. CDR1 and CDR2 (germline): SGHTA, FQGTGA. The J segment lost 8 bases and the V segment lost 4 bases, leaving 7 bases of the junction unmatched. The CDR3 loop spans 14 amino acids. CDR3 protein: CASSSRQGAREAFF. The DNA for the CDR3 is TGTGCCAGCAGCTCCCGACAGGGGGCGAGGGAAGCTTTCTTT.

About this clonotype: This clone may be a read error of a much larger clone one base away. In nucleotides, the CDR3 is TGTGCCAGCTCACTGCCCGGGACAGCTACCTACGAGCAGTGCTTC. It is translated as CASSLPGTATYEQCF. The chain recombines TRBV18 with TRBJ2-7, with TRBD1 identical over 7 bases. The CDR3 runs to 15 residues. Germline CDR1 reads KGHSH; CDR2 reads LQKENI.

A remark on this clonotype: A much larger clone differs from this one at a single base, so this may be a read error. This chain joins TRBV20-1 and TRBJ1-2; 7 nucleotides align to TRBD1. J was trimmed by 10 bases and V by 1 base; bases with no gene match: 9. Germline V lookup: CDR1 DFQATT, CDR2 SNEGSKA (reference sequence). CDR3 length: 13 amino acids. As DNA, the CDR3 is TGCAGTGCTAGAGCTGAAAGGGGGCAAGTCTACACCTTC. This gives the protein CSARAERGQVYTF.

The chain carries TRBV7-2 and TRBJ2-7, with D possibly TRBD2 on 6 matching bases. Germline values: CDR1 SGHTA, CDR2 FQGNSA. The CDR3 length is 15 residues. Trimming cost V 5 bases and J 3 bases, with 17 bases left between them. CDR3 region: CASSRYRGTYYEQYF. Here the CDR3 DNA reads TGTGCCAGCAGCAGATATCGGGGGACCTACTACGAGCAGTACTTC.

This clonotype was seen a few times. The CDR3 is CASSYSKGKNTEAFF. The CDR3 DNA reads TGTGCCAGCAGTTACTCGAAGGGAAAGAACACTGAAGCTTTCTTT. The chain uses TRBV6-5 and TRBJ1-1; D call uncertain. Germline values: CDR1 MNHEY, CDR2 SVGAGI. V lost 0 bases and J lost 1, with 9 bases in between. The CDR3 spans 15 residues.

This clonotype was counted between two and nine times. The chain joins TRBV6-1 to TRBJ1-5; D possibly corresponds to TRBD1 (5 bases). There are 14 residues in the CDR3. V lost 10 bases and J 2 bases, leaving 15 bases between the germline ends. The germline V gene has CDR1 MNHNS and CDR2 SASEGT. The CDR3 coding sequence is TGTGCCACCCATAAGGGGAGAGGCAATCAGCCCCAGCATTTT. Its protein is CATHKGRGNQPQHF.

In its sample, this clonotype was seen many times. The chain has TRBV5-1 and TRBJ1-2; perhaps TRBD1 as D (5 bases). V was clipped by 0 bases and J by 10 bases, with 13 bases between them. The CDR3 spans 13 residues. In germline, CDR1 is SGHRS, CDR2 YFSETQ. The CDR3 coding sequence is TGCGCCAGCAGCTTGGTGGGGGACGAAAACTACACCTTC. Its translation: CASSLVGDENYTF. The variable domain in full, completed from reference TRBV5-1 and TRBJ1-2, reads KAGVTQTPRYLIKTRGQQVTLSCSPISGHRSVSWYQQTPGQGLQFLFEYFSETQRNKGNFPGRFSGRQFSNSRSEMNVSTLELGDSALYLCASSLVGDENYTFGSGTRLTVV.

The chain couples TRBV4-1 to TRBJ2-7; 11 nucleotides line up with TRBD1. J was trimmed by 3 bases and V by 2 bases; bases with no gene match: 6. Germline V gene lookup returns CDR1 MGHRA and CDR2 YSYEKL. The CDR3 loop spans 16 amino acids. CDR3 sequence (DNA): TGCGCCAGCAGCCAACTATCCGGGACAGGGGGCTACGAGCAGTACTTC. It codes for CASSQLSGTGGYEQYF.

This clonotype was recorded many times. The rearrangement joins TRBV7-9 to TRBJ2-3; D remains unclear. This CDR3 region has 14 residues. The V and J ends lost 4 bases and 2 bases respectively, with 10 bases between them. The germline CDR1 and CDR2 sequences are SEHNR and FQNEAQ (reference sequence). CDR3 amino acids: CASSSDGTTDTQYF. DNA for the CDR3: TGTGCCAGCAGCTCCGACGGAACCACAGATACGCAGTATTTT.

This clonotype occurred many times. The CDR3 region is CASRPGQGSGNTIYF. DNA for the CDR3: TGTGCCAGCAGACCGGGACAGGGGTCTGGAAACACCATATATTTT. This chain connects TRBV2 to TRBJ1-3; 10 bases agree with TRBD1. This CDR3 has 15 residues. The V gene end was trimmed by 6 bases and the J gene end by 1 base; junction bases not matched to a gene: 3. Germline-derived CDR1 and CDR2 are SNHLY and FYNNEI.

With respect to this clonotype: Since a much larger clone is just one base distant, this may be a read error. Here the CDR3 reads CASSGPLAGTGESTDTQYF. In DNA, the CDR3 is TGCGCCAGCAGCGGACCTCTAGCGGGGACCGGGGAAAGCACAGATACGCAGTATTTT. The chain couples TRBV7-9 to TRBJ2-3, with 9 bases that match TRBD2. The CDR3 is 19 amino acids. The germline gives CDR1 SEHNR, CDR2 FQNEAQ (reference sequence).

This clonotype has at least ten counts. The chain recombines TRBV11-2 with TRBJ2-1; TRBD2 matches 8 bases. CDR1 and CDR2 (germline): SGHAT, FQNNGV. CDR3 length: 16 amino acids. With V trimmed by 8 bases and J by 4 bases, 13 bases remained unmatched. The CDR3 loop is CASGREGPHNYNEQFF. The CDR3 DNA is TGTGCCAGCGGCCGGGAGGGACCGCATAATTACAATGAGCAGTTCTTC.

The chain joins TRBV4-1 to TRBJ2-6; weak D call: TRBD1 (5 bases). Germline V lookup: CDR1 MGHRA, CDR2 YSYEKL. Trimming cost V 1 base and J 1 base, with 11 bases left between them. The CDR3 totals 17 residues. The chain's CDR3 is CASSQADKSSGANVLTF. For the CDR3, the DNA is TGCGCCAGCAGCCAAGCGGACAAATCTTCTGGGGCCAACGTCCTGACTTTC.